The clone carrying this TCR beta chain was picked up many times. No antigen is known for it. Recent acute infections and vaccinations were absent in the healthy HIV-negative adult donors. This specimen belongs to a study of shared clonotypes between healthy human individuals. For the study at large: Three CD4 naive, three CD4 memory, two CD8 naive and one CD8 memory plate were used per donor.

Study-level points and caveats: With a handful of donors compared, roughly 4.9% of naive CD4 clonotypes were shared.

The V segment lost 3 bases and the J segment 1 base; nucleotides outside the gene matches: 17. This CDR3 has 21 residues. From germline, CDR1 is GTSNPN and CDR2 SVGIG (reference sequence). Assay: immunoSEQ multiplex PCR; the TCRdb copy retains only in-frame clones and omits some. The sample lists over 950,000 clones; approximately 80% were seen once. This sequence joins TRBV30 and TRBJ2-5; TRBD2 aligns across 16 bases. The TCR sequence derives from a man in his late teens or twenties in good health. Some clones in this sample may be carry-over from other donors' samples. Sequenced: memory CD4+ T cells from PBMCs. Subset in this sample: CD45RA-negative fraction. CDR3 nucleotides: TGTGCCTGGAGGGCGACGCCCGGGACTAGCGGGAGGGTGTGGGGCCAAGAGACCCAGTACTTC. It yields the protein CAWRATPGTSGRVWGQETQYF.